The 2 T cell receptor beta chains below all came from one sample that was sequenced in a study of T cell responses to AZD1222 COVID-19 vaccine (TCRdb year 2021). In the paper's terms, the time point label means: about 28 days (+/-7) after the second vaccine dose. The protocol used for the library was the immunoSEQ multiplex PCR assay. TCRdb took this table from immuneACCESS and kept in-frame rearrangements with V and J called. Such tables lack part of the clones; where checked against another copy, unresolved V genes explain under half of the gap, and the rest is unexplained. The sample data list about 90,000 clones, and 85% to 90% of these were observed just once. The top ten clones comprise about 12% of the sample. The specimen was peripheral blood, collected 28 days after the second AZD1222 dose. The source is an adult who received the AZD1222 COVID-19 vaccine.

V is TRBV5-1 and J is TRBJ2-6; the D is unclear. The V end lost 4 bases, the J end lost 2 bases, and 10 bases lay between the germline ends. Looked up from germline, CDR1 is SGHRS and CDR2 is YFSETQ. The CDR3 is 15 amino acids. The CDR3 coding sequence is TGCGCCAGCAGCGCCCGAAGGGCTGGGGCCAACGTCCTGACTTTC. Translation: CASSARRAGANVLTF.

This clone was detected only once. The chain uses TRBV10-1 and TRBJ1-5; D possibly corresponds to TRBD1 (5 bases). Per germline, CDR1 WNHNN and CDR2 SYGVQD (reference sequence). The V end was cut by 2 bases, the J end by 2 bases, with 10 bases between. The CDR3 sequence is 15 residues long. The CDR3 bases are TGCGCCAGCAGTGAGGGGGGTAAAGGCAATCAGCCCCAGCATTTT. Amino acids: CASSEGGKGNQPQHF.